Listed below are T cell receptor beta chains from one sample, sequenced in a study of T cell clusters in autoimmune cytopenias. TCRdb reprocessed the multiplex PCR reads and stores each CDR3 protein as one record, lacking DNA. Its table records about 6,100 distinct CDR3 sequences. In addition, the sample was reused for a study of T cell repertoires in aging, cancer and after chemotherapy.

The specimen was peripheral blood. All receptors come from a human donor in good health. Each CDR3 is given with its conserved first and last residue. A row's size may be missing; if present it is once, few, many or a size class.

v_call	clone_size	j_call	cdr3_aa
TRBV7-2	-	TRBJ2-7	CASSPTPGGSYEQYF
TRBV29-1	medium-sized	TRBJ1-1	CSVEVDRITEAFF
TRBV19	medium-sized	TRBJ2-3	CASTSRGGGSTDTQYF
TRBV5-1	medium-sized	TRBJ2-2	CASVGPANTGELFF
TRBV20-1	-	TRBJ2-1	CSAVKGAAGQFF
TRBV19	-	TRBJ1-1	CASTSRAERANRVIRGAFF
TRBV10-3	-	TRBJ2-7	CAIRGTSGTYEQYF
TRBV7-6	medium-sized	TRBJ2-2	CASRARGPSNTGELFF
TRBV10-3	medium-sized	TRBJ1-2	CAITKAGGDGYTF
TRBV6-2/TRBV6-3	medium-sized	TRBJ1-2	CASSYEPGTGAGYTF
TRBV7-2	-	TRBJ2-5	CASSSQPPRLTVQETQYF
TRBV6-5	medium-sized	TRBJ1-1	CASRSGGVNTEAFF
TRBV6-4	-	TRBJ2-3	CASSLTGGDTQYF
TRBV7-9	-	TRBJ2-3	CASSLGGQGERDTQYF
TRBV5-6	-	TRBJ1-4	CAISLGGTTNEKLFF
TRBV6-1	medium-sized	TRBJ2-7	CASSEGGSGFYEQYF
TRBV6-1	medium-sized	TRBJ2-7	CASDGAPEGYEQYF
TRBV19	-	TRBJ2-7	CASSIDTGTGSYEQYF
TRBV6-2/TRBV6-3	medium-sized	TRBJ1-2	CASSPGRRVYGYTF
TRBV11-2	-	TRBJ1-2	CASSPTMDRGYTF
TRBV12-3/TRBV12-4	-	TRBJ1-3	CASSLLAGTGQYSGNTIYF
TRBV7-9	-	TRBJ1-4	CASSSRVTGGNEKLFF
TRBV5-6	medium-sized	TRBJ1-1	CASSAGQRPTEAFF
TRBV28	-	TRBJ2-7	CASVNRASYEQYF
TRBV6-2/TRBV6-3	medium-sized	TRBJ2-7	CASSLALGGSYEQYF
TRBV19	medium-sized	TRBJ1-5	CASSLGGGNQPQHF
TRBV27	medium-sized	TRBJ1-2	CASSFMVQGANYGYTF
TRBV27	medium-sized	TRBJ2-3	CASSFTGGRTDTQYF
TRBV6-2/TRBV6-3	medium-sized	TRBJ2-1	CASGFGGALNEQFF
TRBV4-3	-	TRBJ2-2	CASSQYPGLADGELFF
TRBV12-3/TRBV12-4	-	TRBJ2-5	CASSKGTSGGPQETQYF
TRBV18	medium-sized	TRBJ2-5	CASSPRSGAEETQYF
TRBV19	medium-sized	TRBJ1-5	CASSARRQEGNQPQHF
TRBV28	-	TRBJ2-3	CASSPAGGTDTQYF
TRBV20-1	-	TRBJ2-7	CSARAQSGTSIREQYF
TRBV6-2/TRBV6-3	-	TRBJ2-7	CASSYRISIWSGFLRYEQYF
TRBV5-5	medium-sized	TRBJ1-1	CASSETNSEAFF
TRBV7-9	-	TRBJ1-2	CASSLGADRVGLGYTF
TRBV7-2	-	TRBJ2-3	CASSLVAGGADTQYF
TRBV5-1	-	TRBJ2-5	CASAGLLLQETQYF
TRBV6-5	medium-sized	TRBJ1-2	CASSRDRVYGYTF
TRBV7-9	medium-sized	TRBJ2-5	CASSSRVRGETQYF
TRBV7-9	-	TRBJ1-2	CASSLEPNRGFGYTF
TRBV18	medium-sized	TRBJ2-5	CASSRTDQETQYF
TRBV24-1	medium-sized	TRBJ2-2	CATSVWDTGELFF
TRBV12-3/TRBV12-4	medium-sized	TRBJ2-2	CASRLAGTGELFF
TRBV5-1	-	TRBJ1-6	CASSPDRALLVDSPLHF
TRBV7-2	-	TRBJ2-1	CASSSDRGNEQFF
TRBV29-1	medium-sized	TRBJ2-7	CSVGPASYEQYF
TRBV29-1	medium-sized	TRBJ1-1	CSVGLQGGTEAFF
TRBV20-1	-	TRBJ1-2	CSASRDRSGYTF
TRBV6-2/TRBV6-3	-	TRBJ1-2	CSSSEARGQDGYTF
TRBV28	-	TRBJ1-2	CASRAPGQVAYGYTF
TRBV20-1	-	TRBJ2-7	CSANRQGSEQYF
TRBV20-1	-	TRBJ2-1	CSAGRAWVQFF
TRBV6-1	medium-sized	TRBJ1-6	CASSVGTDNSPLHF
TRBV12-3/TRBV12-4	medium-sized	TRBJ2-1	CASKLGDLGTDYNEQFF
TRBV5-1	-	TRBJ2-3	CASSTGGTDTQYF
TRBV12-3/TRBV12-4	medium-sized	TRBJ1-3	CASRGENTIYF
TRBV27	medium-sized	TRBJ2-7	CASSLRMGQGSYEQYF